Here is one T cell receptor beta chain with its context. Its antigen is not known. Each donor's status was that of a healthy bone marrow donor. The entry originates in a study of cytomegalovirus exposure and HLA in healthy donors. Across the study: An analysis done earlier identified around 100 million unique TCR beta sequences from about 179 million T cells.

Findings of the study overall: As a later analysis revealed, most CMV-associated TCR beta chains appeared HLA-restricted. Cytomegalovirus status was reportedly diagnosed by the classifier with high specificity and sensitivity.

The CDR3 has 15 amino acids. Germline CDR1 and CDR2: LGHNA and YNFKEQ. V shed 1 base and J 8 bases; nucleotides not matched to a gene: 9. PCR involved 60 Vbeta and 13 Jbeta primers. Profiled with immunoSEQ multiplex PCR; TCRdb holds only in-frame clones, not every one. The sample contains some 130,000 clones, about 73% of which appear only once. The sequence was obtained from a woman aged 45-65 years in good health and CMV-seropositive. This chain connects TRBV4-2 to TRBJ1-2, with TRBD1 matching 8 bases. The source material was PBMCs. In DNA form, the CDR3 reads TGTGCCAGCAGCCAAGCACTGGGGACAGGAAGCGGCTACACCTTC. It yields the protein CASSQALGTGSGYTF.